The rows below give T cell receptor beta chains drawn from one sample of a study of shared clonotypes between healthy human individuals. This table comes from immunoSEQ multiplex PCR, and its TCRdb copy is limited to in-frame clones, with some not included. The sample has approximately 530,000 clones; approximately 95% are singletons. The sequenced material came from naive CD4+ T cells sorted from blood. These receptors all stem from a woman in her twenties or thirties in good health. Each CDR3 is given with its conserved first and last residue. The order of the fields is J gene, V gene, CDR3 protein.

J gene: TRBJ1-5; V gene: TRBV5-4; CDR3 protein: CASSLGPPNRSNQPQHF
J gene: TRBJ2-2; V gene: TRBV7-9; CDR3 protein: CASSLRAPLWTGELFF
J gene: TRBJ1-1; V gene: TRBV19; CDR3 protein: CASSGWRRENTEAFF
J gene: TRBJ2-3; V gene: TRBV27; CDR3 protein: CASSLAASTDTQYF
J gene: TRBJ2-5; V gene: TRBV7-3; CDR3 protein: CASSTGTSGVQETQYF
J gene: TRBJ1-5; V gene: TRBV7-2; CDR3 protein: CASSLSGSQPQHF
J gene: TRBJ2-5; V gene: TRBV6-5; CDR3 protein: CASSYSGRVRETQYF
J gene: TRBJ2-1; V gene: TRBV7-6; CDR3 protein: CASSPRDGARSYNEQFF
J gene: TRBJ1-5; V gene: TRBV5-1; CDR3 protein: CASSLVGSFSNQPQHF
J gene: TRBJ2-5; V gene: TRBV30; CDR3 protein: CAWSQQGETQYF
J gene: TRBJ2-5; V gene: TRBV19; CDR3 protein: CASNDVGQAQETQYF
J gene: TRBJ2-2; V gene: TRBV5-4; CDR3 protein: CASSPGLAGGTGELFF
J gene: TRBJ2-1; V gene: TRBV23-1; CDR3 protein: CASSQSIRGAFYNEQFF
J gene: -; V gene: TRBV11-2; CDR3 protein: CASSFTRTSGIIYEQYF
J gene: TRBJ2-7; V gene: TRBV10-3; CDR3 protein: CAISDGARLLYEQYF
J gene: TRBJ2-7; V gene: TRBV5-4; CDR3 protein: CASSSSYEQYF
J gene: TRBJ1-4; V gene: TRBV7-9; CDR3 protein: CASSLALGFDEKLFF
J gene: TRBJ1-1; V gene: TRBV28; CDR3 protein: CASSWGDRVIRRNTEAFF
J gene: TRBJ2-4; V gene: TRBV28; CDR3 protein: CASSLRQLAKNIQYF
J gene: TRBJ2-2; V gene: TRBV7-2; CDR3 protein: CASRNQGEGGELFF
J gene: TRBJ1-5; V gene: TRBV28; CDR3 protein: CASRWTGRKTLNQPQHF
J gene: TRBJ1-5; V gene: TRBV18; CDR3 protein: CASSPALRDSNQPQHF
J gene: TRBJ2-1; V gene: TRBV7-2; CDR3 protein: CASRRIAESSYNEQFF
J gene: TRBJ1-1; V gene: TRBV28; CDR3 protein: CASRGTGGMGTEAFF
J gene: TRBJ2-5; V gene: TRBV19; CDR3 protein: CASSAPGTERETQYF
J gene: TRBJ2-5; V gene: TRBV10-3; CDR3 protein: CAMGQGLQETQYF
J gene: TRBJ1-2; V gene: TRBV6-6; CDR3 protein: CASREDGNYGYTF
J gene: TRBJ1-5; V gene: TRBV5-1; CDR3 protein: CASSLSPGNQPQHF
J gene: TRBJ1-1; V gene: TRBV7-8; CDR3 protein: CASSPWEGSTEAFF
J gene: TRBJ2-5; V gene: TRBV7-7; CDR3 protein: CASSPTGMETQYF
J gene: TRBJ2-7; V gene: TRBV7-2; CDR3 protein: CASSLEGGGLRQYF
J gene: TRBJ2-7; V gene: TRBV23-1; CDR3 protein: CASSPPDRDEQYF
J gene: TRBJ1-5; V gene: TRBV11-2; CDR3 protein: CASSTRTGRADQPQHF
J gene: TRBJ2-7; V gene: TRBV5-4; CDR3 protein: CASSRRGGVDEQYF
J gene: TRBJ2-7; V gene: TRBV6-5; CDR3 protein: CASSYGQGAYEQYF
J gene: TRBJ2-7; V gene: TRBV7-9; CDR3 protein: CASSLSPGLAGSYEQYF
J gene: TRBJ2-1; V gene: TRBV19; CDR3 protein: CASSIPEVNEQFF
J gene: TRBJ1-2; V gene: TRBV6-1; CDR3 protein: CASSEGVRHPYGYTF
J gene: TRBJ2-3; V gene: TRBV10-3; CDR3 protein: CAISEPQRVSDTQYF
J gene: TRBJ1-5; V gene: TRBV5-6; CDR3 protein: CASSVTGGGQPQHF
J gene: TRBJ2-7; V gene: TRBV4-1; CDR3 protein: CASSQGLGSGSYEQYF
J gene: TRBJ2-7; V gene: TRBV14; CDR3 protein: CASSQGSYEQYF
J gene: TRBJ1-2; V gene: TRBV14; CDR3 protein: CASSQRDGNYGYTF
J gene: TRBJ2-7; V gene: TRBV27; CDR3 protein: CASSHGTAYEQYF
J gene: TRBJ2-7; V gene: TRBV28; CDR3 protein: CASNDRDRRSYEQYF
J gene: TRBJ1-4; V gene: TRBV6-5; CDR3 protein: CASSYSGGGEKLFF
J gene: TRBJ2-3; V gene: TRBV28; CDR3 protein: CASTQTDGSTDTQYF